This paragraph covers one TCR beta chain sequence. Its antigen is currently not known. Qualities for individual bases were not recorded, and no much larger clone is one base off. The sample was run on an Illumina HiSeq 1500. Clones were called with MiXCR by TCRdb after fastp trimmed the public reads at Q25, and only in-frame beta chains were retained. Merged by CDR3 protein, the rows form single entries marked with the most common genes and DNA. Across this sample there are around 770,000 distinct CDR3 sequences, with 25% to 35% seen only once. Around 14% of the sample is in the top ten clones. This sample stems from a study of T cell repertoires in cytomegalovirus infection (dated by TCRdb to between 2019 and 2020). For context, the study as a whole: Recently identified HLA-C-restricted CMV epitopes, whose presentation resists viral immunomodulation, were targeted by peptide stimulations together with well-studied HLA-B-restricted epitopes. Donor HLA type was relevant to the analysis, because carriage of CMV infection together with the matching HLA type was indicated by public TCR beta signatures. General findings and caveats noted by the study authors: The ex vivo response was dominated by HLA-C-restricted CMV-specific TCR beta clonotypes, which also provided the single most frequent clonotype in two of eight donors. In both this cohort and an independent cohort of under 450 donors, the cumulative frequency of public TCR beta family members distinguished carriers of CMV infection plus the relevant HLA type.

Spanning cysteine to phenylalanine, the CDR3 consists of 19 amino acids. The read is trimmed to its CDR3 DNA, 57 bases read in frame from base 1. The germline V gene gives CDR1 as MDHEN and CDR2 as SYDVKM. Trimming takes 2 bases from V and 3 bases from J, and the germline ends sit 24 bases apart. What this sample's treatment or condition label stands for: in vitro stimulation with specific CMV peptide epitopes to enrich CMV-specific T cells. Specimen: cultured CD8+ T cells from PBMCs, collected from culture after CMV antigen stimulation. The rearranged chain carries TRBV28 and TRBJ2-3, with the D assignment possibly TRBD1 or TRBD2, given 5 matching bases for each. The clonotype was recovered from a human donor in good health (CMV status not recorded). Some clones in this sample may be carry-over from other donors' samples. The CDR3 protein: CASSLLAGHASLNTDTQYF. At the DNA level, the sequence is TGTGCCAGCAGTTTACTAGCAGGGCATGCAAGCTTAAATACAGATACGCAGTATTTT.